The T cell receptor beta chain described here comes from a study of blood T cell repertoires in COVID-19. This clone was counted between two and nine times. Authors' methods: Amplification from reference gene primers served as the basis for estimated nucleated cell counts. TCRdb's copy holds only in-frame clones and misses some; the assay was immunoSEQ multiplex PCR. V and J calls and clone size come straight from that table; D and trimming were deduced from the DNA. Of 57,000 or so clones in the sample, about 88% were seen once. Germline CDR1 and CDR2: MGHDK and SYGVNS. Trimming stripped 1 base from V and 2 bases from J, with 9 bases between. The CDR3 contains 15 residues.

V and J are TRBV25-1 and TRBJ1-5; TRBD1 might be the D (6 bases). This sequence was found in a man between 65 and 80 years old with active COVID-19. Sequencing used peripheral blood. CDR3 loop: CASSESGGGNQPQHF. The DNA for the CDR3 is TGTGCCAGCAGTGAATCTGGGGGCGGCAATCAGCCCCAGCATTTT.